The 13 T cell receptor beta chains below were found in one sample sequenced in a study of blood T cells in healthy people across ages. A second PCR, run for roughly 7 to 11 cycles, used a sample-barcoded 5' primer plus a J-beta primer mix. TCRdb itself ran the 5' RACE reads through MiXCR, one entry per CDR3 protein. The sample records some 700,000 distinct CDR3 sequences, about 40% being singletons. Sample: blood. The source is a woman aged 55-70 years in good health.

As to this clonotype: An end of the junction differs from the germline gene, which may be a read error. The chain uses TRBV2 and TRBJ2-3; D is undetermined. The germline V gene has CDR1 SNHLY and CDR2 FYNNEI. This CDR3 has 12 amino acids. DNA of the CDR3: TGTGCCAGCAGTTATAGCACAGATACGCGGTATTTT. Its translation is CASSYSTDTRYF.

The chain joins TRBV5-1 to TRBJ2-1; 11 bases align to TRBD1. Trimming removed 4 bases from V and 6 bases from J; junction bases left unmatched: 12. CDR1 is SGHRS, CDR2 YFSETQ, per germline. This CDR3 has 17 residues. The CDR3 DNA reads as TGCGCCAGCAGCCAGGGATATGTCGGGACAGGGGGCAATGAGCAGTTCTTC. Its protein product is CASSQGYVGTGGNEQFF. Full variable domain (rest looked up from reference TRBV5-1 and TRBJ2-1): KAGVTQTPRYLIKTRGQQVTLSCSPISGHRSVSWYQQTPGQGLQFLFEYFSETQRNKGNFPGRFSGRQFSNSRSEMNVSTLELGDSALYLCASSQGYVGTGGNEQFFGPGTRLTVL.

This clonotype was found a few times. The CDR3 DNA follows: TGCAGTGCTAGAGGAAGGGGAAATGGCTACACCTTC. Translation: CSARGRGNGYTF. The chain employs TRBV20-1 and TRBJ1-2; tentatively, D is TRBD1 (5 bases). From germline, CDR1 is DFQATT and CDR2 SNEGSKA (reference sequence). The V end was cut by 1 base, the J end by 6 bases, with 9 bases between. The CDR3 sequence is 12 residues long.

The chain has TRBV20-1 and TRBJ2-5; TRBD2 matches 10 bases. Germline loops: CDR1 DFQATT, CDR2 SNEGSKA (reference sequence). The junction had 8 bases not matched to a gene; V was cut back by 6 bases and J by 4 bases. CDR3 size: 14 residues. The CDR3 coding sequence is TGCAGTGCCTGGGGACTAGCGAATATAGAGACCCAGTACTTC. Amino acid sequence: CSAWGLANIETQYF.

The rearrangement uses TRBV4-2 and TRBJ1-2, with 8 positions matching TRBD1. With V trimmed by 3 bases and J by 2 bases, 17 bases remained unmatched. CDR1 is LGHNA, CDR2 YNFKEQ, per germline. This CDR3 region has 19 residues. CDR3 loop: CASSQAPRQATGENYGYTF. CDR3 coding DNA: TGTGCCAGCAGCCAGGCCCCCCGGCAGGCGACAGGGGAGAACTATGGCTACACCTTC.

In its sample, this clonotype was seen a few times. The chain's CDR3 is CASTTPTVTIYEQYF. The CDR3 DNA follows: TGTGCCAGCACCACCCCGACAGTTACAATCTACGAGCAGTACTTC. The chain uses TRBV28 and TRBJ2-7; D is perhaps TRBD1 (5 bases). The CDR3 runs 15 residues. Germline V gene data show CDR1 as MDHEN and CDR2 as SYDVKM. V was shortened by 7 bases and J by 3 bases, with 19 bases between the two germline ends.

This clonotype occurred a few times. The chain recombines TRBV29-1 with TRBJ2-5; 16 nucleotides match TRBD2. The CDR3 is made up of 17 amino acids. The trim removed 4 bases at V and 11 bases at J, leaving 16 bases unmatched. Germline V gene data show CDR1 as SQVTM and CDR2 as ANQGSEA. The CDR3 sequence: CSVGQGLAGGLNGKQYF. The CDR3 bases are TGCAGCGTTGGACAGGGACTAGCGGGAGGGCTAAATGGAAAGCAGTACTTC.

The gene calls are TRBV12-3 or TRBV12-4 and TRBJ2-1, with 8 bases lining up with TRBD2. V was pared by 1 base and J by 7 bases, with 6 bases of the junction left unmatched. This CDR3 contains 15 residues. The CDR3 nucleotides read TGTGCCAGCAGTTTAGACGGGAGGGCCGGGAATGAGCAGTTCTTC. Protein product: CASSLDGRAGNEQFF.

The sample holds a few counts of this clonotype. The V gene is TRBV28, the J gene TRBJ1-6; a possible D gene is TRBD1 (5 bases). The CDR3 runs to 15 residues. CDR1 and CDR2 from the germline V gene are MDHEN and SYDVKM. V was pared by 7 bases and J by 7 bases, with 17 bases between. The CDR3 region has the DNA TGTGCCAGCAATTCCCCAACAGGTTTAAATTCACCCCTCCACTTT. Residues: CASNSPTGLNSPLHF.

CDR3 coding DNA: TGTGCCAGCAGTTTAGATATCGACAGGGGGAATGAGCAGTTCTTC. As protein: CASSLDIDRGNEQFF. The rearrangement joins TRBV27 to TRBJ2-1; 9 bases line up with TRBD1. Trimming removed 2 bases from V and 7 bases from J; junction bases left unmatched: 6. There are 15 residues in the CDR3. Germline CDR1 MNHEY, CDR2 SMNVEV (reference sequence).

This clonotype was seen once. The chain uses TRBV15 and TRBJ2-7; unclear D gene. Germline V gene lookup returns CDR1 LNHNV and CDR2 YYDKDF (reference sequence). CDR3 length: 14 amino acids. V was pared by 0 bases and J by 1 base, with 7 bases between. In DNA, the CDR3 is TGTGCCACCAGCAGAGATTCGAAATCCTACGAGCAGTACTTC. Translating it yields CATSRDSKSYEQYF.

Points on this clonotype: An end of the junction differs from the germline gene, which may be a read error. V and J are TRBV11-2 and TRBJ2-7; D ambiguous. CDR3 length: 14 amino acids. The germline CDR1 and CDR2 sequences are SGHAT and FQNNGV. The CDR3 coding sequence is TGTGCCAGCAGCTTAGAATCCAGGCTCGCCGAGCGGTACTTC. Amino acid sequence: CASSLESRLAERYF.

The chain combines TRBV19 with TRBJ2-7, with 8 bases aligning to TRBD1. The germline CDR1 and CDR2 sequences are LNHDA and SQIVND (reference sequence). The CDR3 loop spans 13 amino acids. V gave up 7 bases and J gave up 5 bases; unmatched junction bases: 7. The CDR3 DNA follows: TGTGCCAGTACCTCTGACAGGGGAAACGAGCAGTACTTC. Translation gives CASTSDRGNEQYF.